Following are 13 T cell receptor beta chains from one sample sequenced in a study of T cell responses to AZD1222 COVID-19 vaccine. Generated by immunoSEQ multiplex PCR, the TCRdb table keeps only in-frame clones and is missing some. Of hundreds of thousands of clones detected, about 92% appear once; the ten largest clones hold 0.9% to 1.1%. The sequenced sample was peripheral blood, obtained on day 0 of MenACWY control vaccination. These receptors all stem from an adult in good health.

This chain connects TRBV19 to TRBJ1-2; 10 nucleotides match TRBD1. The germline CDR1 and CDR2 sequences are LNHDA and SQIVND (reference sequence). The CDR3 covers 12 residues. The ends lost 4 bases at V and 7 bases at J; junction bases unmatched: 0. Written as DNA, the CDR3 is TGTGCCAGTAGTAGACAGGGGGCTGGCTACACCTTC. It is translated as CASSRQGAGYTF.

The J gene is TRBJ2-1, the V gene TRBV12-3 or TRBV12-4; 9 bases agree with TRBD2. CDR3 length: 13 residues. Trimming at V came to 6 bases and at J to 6 bases, leaving 3 bases not matched to a gene. The CDR3 DNA follows: TGTGCCAGCAGGACGGGACTAGCCAATGAGCAGTTCTTC. It codes for CASRTGLANEQFF.

This chain connects TRBV7-8 to TRBJ1-6, with 7 bases identical to TRBD1. J was trimmed by 11 bases and V by 5 bases; bases with no gene match: 9. The CDR3 extends over 14 amino acids. Germline lookup yields CDR1 SGHVS and CDR2 FQNEAQ. The CDR3 DNA reads as TGTGCCAGCAGCGCCCGCCAGGGGGGCGCACCCCTCCACTTT. It codes for CASSARQGGAPLHF.

This rearrangement joins TRBV21-1 to TRBJ2-7. TRBV21-1 is given as a pseudogene. CDR3 size: 10 residues. CDR3: CDRPTYEQYF. The CDR3 coding sequence is TGTGACCGACCGACCTACGAGCAGTACTTC.

Only one count was recorded for this clone. This chain uses TRBV6-1 with TRBJ2-3; D is uncertain. In germline, CDR1 is MNHNS, CDR2 SASEGT. The V end lost 2 bases, the J end lost 0 bases, and 9 bases lay between the germline ends. The CDR3 is 15 residues long. CDR3 amino acids: CASSERTVSTDTQYF. CDR3 in DNA: TGTGCCAGCAGTGAAAGGACGGTTAGCACAGATACGCAGTATTTT.

The rearrangement uses TRBV25-1 and TRBJ2-7, with 7 nucleotides matching TRBD2. V shed 6 bases and J 5 bases; nucleotides not matched to a gene: 7. The CDR3 has 13 amino acids. CDR1 and CDR2 from the germline V gene are MGHDK and SYGVNS. The CDR3: CASSRGVANEQYF. DNA for the CDR3: TGTGCCAGCAGCCGGGGGGTGGCAAACGAGCAGTACTTC.

The chain employs TRBV18 and TRBJ2-7; 7 nucleotides line up with TRBD2. Trimming took 6 bases from V and 2 from J; bases not matched to a gene: 13. The CDR3 has 16 residues. Germline V gene sequence: CDR1 KGHSH, CDR2 LQKENI. This CDR3 is CASSPSGAGSAYEQYF. CDR3 in DNA: TGTGCCAGCTCCCCCTCCGGAGCGGGGTCCGCCTACGAGCAGTACTTC. The variable domain in full, completed from reference TRBV18 and TRBJ2-7, reads NAGVMQNPRHLVRRRGQEARLRCSPMKGHSHVYWYRQLPEEGLKFMVYLQKENIIDESGMPKERFSAEFPKEGPSILRIQQVVRGDSAAYFCASSPSGAGSAYEQYFGPGTRLTVT.

This sequence joins TRBV5-4 and TRBJ2-1; 9 nucleotides agree with TRBD2. J gave up 1 base and V 5 bases, and 10 bases lay outside the gene matches. The CDR3 spans 17 residues. In germline, CDR1 is SGHNT, CDR2 YYREEE (reference sequence). CDR3 nucleotides: TGTGCCAGCAGTCTTGGGAGCGGGGGGCTTTCCTACAATGAGCAGTTCTTC. Translated: CASSLGSGGLSYNEQFF.

Worth noting for this clone: The same CDR3 also results from other DNA sequences found in this sample. The genes are TRBV6-5 and TRBJ1-5, with no clear D. CDR3 length equals 15 residues. Germline V gene lookup returns CDR1 MNHEY and CDR2 SVGAGI. V lost 2 bases and J 0 bases, leaving 8 bases between the germline ends. This CDR3 reads CASSYRDRSNQPQHF. CDR3 bases: TGTGCCAGCAGTTACCGCGATCGTAGCAATCAGCCCCAGCATTTT.

This clone has just one count. The CDR3 DNA follows: TGCGCCAGCAGCCAAGACCAGTTAGTTAATTCACCCCTCCACTTT. Translating it yields CASSQDQLVNSPLHF. This rearrangement joins TRBV4-3 to TRBJ1-6, with D hard to call. CDR3 size: 15 residues. The V gene lost 0 bases and the J gene lost 6 bases, with 9 bases spanning the gap. From germline, CDR1 is LGHNA and CDR2 YSLEER.

CDR3 region: CASSPRSGGTYNEQFF. The CDR3 nucleotides read TGTGCCAGCAGCCCGAGGAGCGGGGGGACATACAATGAGCAGTTCTTC. The V gene is TRBV3-1 (or the pseudogene TRBV3-2), the J gene TRBJ2-1; TRBD2 agrees at 9 bases. Germline CDR1 is LGHDT and CDR2 is YNNKEL (reference sequence). V dropped 4 bases and J dropped 4; count of bases not matched to a gene: 8. The CDR3 sequence is 16 residues long.

This chain uses TRBV6-5 with TRBJ1-5; D is unclear. Trimming took off 4 bases at V and 0 bases at J, with 10 bases between the two ends. This CDR3 has 15 amino acids. CDR1 and CDR2 (germline): MNHEY, SVGAGI. CDR3: CASSLRRNSNQPQHF. The CDR3 DNA follows: TGTGCCAGCAGTTTACGAAGGAATAGCAATCAGCCCCAGCATTTT.

The V call is TRBV16, the J call TRBJ2-1; 8 nucleotides agree with TRBD1. The V gene end was trimmed by 4 bases and the J gene end by 5 bases; junction bases not matched to a gene: 4. Germline CDR1 is KGHSY and CDR2 is FQNENV. The CDR3 has 14 residues. The CDR3 DNA is TGTGCCAGCAGCCGATGGGACAGGCACAATGAGCAGTTCTTC. Translation: CASSRWDRHNEQFF.